These 26 T cell receptor beta chains were sequenced from one sample in a study of blood T cells in healthy people across ages. For the second PCR, which ran for 7 to 11 cycles, a sample-barcoded 5' primer and a J-beta primer mix were used. Each CDR3 protein is one row after TCRdb ran MiXCR on the 5' RACE reads. The repertoire holds about 730,000 distinct CDR3 sequences, with more than 40% as singletons. Source material: blood. These receptors were obtained from a woman aged 60-75 years in good health.

This clonotype was recorded a few times. V and J are TRBV20-1 and TRBJ2-4; 12 bases map to TRBD2. Germline V lookup: CDR1 DFQATT, CDR2 SNEGSKA (reference sequence). The CDR3 length is 16 residues. Unmatched junction bases numbered 5, after V lost 5 bases and J lost 0 bases. Here the CDR3 DNA reads TGCAGTGCTCTTGCGGGACTAGCGGGAGCCAAAAACATTCAGTACTTC. It yields the protein CSALAGLAGAKNIQYF.

The chain is built from TRBV20-1 and TRBJ1-6, with 7 bases that match TRBD1. J was trimmed by 7 bases and V by 3 bases; bases with no gene match: 3. There are 13 residues in the CDR3. Germline-derived CDR1 and CDR2 are DFQATT and SNEGSKA (reference sequence). This CDR3 is CSARGQSNSPLHF. As DNA, the CDR3 is TGCAGTGCTAGGGGACAGTCCAATTCACCCCTCCACTTT.

Only a few counts were recorded for this clonotype. The CDR3 DNA sequence: TGCAGTGCTAGACCGCAGCGGCAAAGCACAGATACGCAGTATTTT. The encoded protein is CSARPQRQSTDTQYF. The rearrangement links TRBV20-1 to TRBJ2-3; maybe TRBD2 (5 bases). The germline gives CDR1 DFQATT, CDR2 SNEGSKA (reference sequence). CDR3 length: 15 residues. Trimming removed 2 bases at V and 0 bases at J, with 12 bases between.

The chain is built from TRBV11-3 and TRBJ2-2, with D possibly TRBD1 on 5 matching bases. V was trimmed by 2 bases and J by 2 bases, leaving 21 bases between them. The CDR3 has 19 amino acids. Germline V gives CDR1 SGHNT, CDR2 YENEEA. The CDR3 region has the DNA TGTGCCAGCAGCTTAACATACGACAGCAGATTATCTAACACCGGGGAGCTGTTTTTT. The encoded protein is CASSLTYDSRLSNTGELFF.

CDR3 in DNA: TGTGCCAGCAGCCAGAGACTAGCGGGGCTCCAAGAGACCCAGTACTTC. Encoded protein: CASSQRLAGLQETQYF. The chain recombines TRBV9 with TRBJ2-5; 11 nucleotides line up with TRBD2. Trimming cost V 4 bases and J 1 base; bases outside gene matches: 6. This CDR3 has 16 residues. Germline-derived CDR1 and CDR2 are SGDLS and YYNGEE.

This chain joins TRBV20-1 and TRBJ2-5, with TRBD1 identical over 7 bases. The CDR3 is made up of 15 amino acids. J gave up 13 bases and V 2 bases, and 19 bases lay outside the gene matches. The germline V gene encodes CDR1 DFQATT and CDR2 SNEGSKA (reference sequence). CDR3: CSARPGSRQGLLSYF. CDR3 DNA: TGCAGTGCTAGACCGGGTTCGAGACAGGGATTGCTGTCGTACTTC.

This clonotype was detected many times. The gene calls are TRBV5-8 and TRBJ2-5, with TRBD1 matching 7 bases. The length of the CDR3 is 16 residues. Losses at the gene ends were 0 bases for V and 5 bases for J; bases not matched to a gene: 10. From germline, CDR1 is SGHTS and CDR2 YDEGEE. For the CDR3, the DNA is TGTGCCAGCAGCTTGGAAACAGGGGTTTTCGGGGAGACCCAGTACTTC. Protein sequence: CASSLETGVFGETQYF.

V is TRBV6-1 and J is TRBJ1-1, with D maybe TRBD1 (6 bases). This CDR3 contains 13 residues. CDR1 MNHNS and CDR2 SASEGT come from the germline V gene. The V gene lost 7 bases and the J gene lost 6 bases, with 15 bases spanning the gap. The CDR3 protein is CASMRQGTAEAFF. Here the CDR3 DNA reads TGTGCCAGCATGCGCCAGGGGACTGCTGAAGCTTTCTTT.

The CDR3 sequence is CASTPGLAGGRETQYF. CDR3 coding DNA: TGTGCCAGCACTCCAGGACTAGCGGGGGGTAGGGAGACCCAGTACTTC. The chain employs TRBV28 and TRBJ2-5; TRBD2 matches at 14 bases. Germline loops: CDR1 MDHEN, CDR2 SYDVKM. V lost 7 bases to trimming and J lost 5 bases; unmatched junction nucleotides: 9. The CDR3 contains 16 residues.

The chain links TRBV3-1 to TRBJ2-1; D may be TRBD2 (5 bases). Germline V gene sequence: CDR1 LGHDT, CDR2 YNNKEL (reference sequence). The CDR3 length is 13 residues. The germline V and J ends were trimmed by 2 bases and 8 bases, with 10 bases remaining between them. The CDR3 DNA reads TGTGCCAGCAGCCAACGGGGTGCAGATGAGCAGTTCTTC. Translation gives CASSQRGADEQFF.

This clonotype showed up just a few times. The CDR3 loop is CSARGGNTEAFF. For the CDR3, the DNA is TGCAGTGCTAGAGGCGGCAACACTGAAGCTTTCTTT. The rearrangement links TRBV20-1 to TRBJ1-1; no clear D. The germline CDR1 and CDR2 sequences are DFQATT and SNEGSKA (reference sequence). The CDR3 loop spans 12 amino acids. V lost 1 base to trimming and J lost 2 bases, with 5 bases between them.

The V call is TRBV20-1, the J call TRBJ2-7, with TRBD1 as a possible D gene (5 bases). CDR1 DFQATT and CDR2 SNEGSKA come from the germline V gene (reference sequence). Trimming stripped 5 bases from V and 0 bases from J, with 14 bases between. This CDR3 spans 14 amino acids. CDR3 coding DNA: TGCAGTGCTCCGGACACGCGACGCTCCTACGAGCAGTACTTC. It codes for CSAPDTRRSYEQYF.

V is TRBV29-1 and J is TRBJ2-1; 10 nucleotides line up with TRBD2. V gave up 3 bases and J gave up 6 bases; unmatched junction bases: 8. This CDR3 spans 15 amino acids. CDR1 and CDR2 from the germline V gene are SQVTM and ANQGSEA. The CDR3 DNA sequence: TGCAGCGTTGACTACCCTAGCGGGAGTTTCAATGAGCAGTTCTTC. Amino acid sequence: CSVDYPSGSFNEQFF.

V gene TRBV3-1 combines with J gene TRBJ2-6, with 11 bases matching TRBD2. J was trimmed by 0 bases and V by 8 bases; bases with no gene match: 3. Per the germline V gene, CDR1 is LGHDT and CDR2 is YNNKEL (reference sequence). The CDR3 loop spans 16 amino acids. The CDR3, as DNA: TGTGCCAGCCGGACTAGCGGGCGCTCTGGGGCCAACGTCCTGACTTTC. This encodes CASRTSGRSGANVLTF.

The V gene is TRBV3-1, the J gene TRBJ2-5, with D unresolved. This CDR3 has 13 amino acids. Germline lookup yields CDR1 LGHDT and CDR2 YNNKEL (reference sequence). Trimming removed 1 base at V and 5 bases at J, with 8 bases between. The CDR3 nucleotides are TGTGCCAGCAGCCAAGTGTATTCCGAGACCCAGTACTTC. This encodes CASSQVYSETQYF.

J is TRBJ2-3 and V is TRBV20-1; 10 nucleotides match TRBD2. CDR1 is DFQATT and CDR2 is SNEGSKA in the germline V gene (reference sequence). The CDR3 has 15 residues. J lost 5 bases, V lost 6 bases, and 11 bases had no gene match. CDR3 residues: CSAPQASGGVDTQYF. The CDR3, as DNA: TGCAGTGCACCACAAGCTAGCGGGGGAGTAGATACGCAGTATTTT.

This clonotype was counted a few times. CDR3 loop: CSARVGDYEQYF. The CDR3 DNA sequence: TGCAGTGCTAGAGTAGGGGACTACGAGCAGTACTTC. This sequence joins TRBV20-1 and TRBJ2-5; D is possibly TRBD1 (5 bases). The J call is uncertain, as TRBJ2-7 better fits the DNA end. CDR3 length: 12 amino acids. Germline CDR1 and CDR2: DFQATT and SNEGSKA (reference sequence).

The CDR3 spells CASTLRGDNTEAFF. CDR3 sequence (DNA): TGTGCCAGCACCCTTAGGGGCGATAACACTGAAGCTTTCTTT. V is TRBV6-6 and J is TRBJ1-1; tentatively, D is TRBD1 (5 bases). Trimming pared 7 bases from V and 2 bases from J, leaving 14 bases between. The CDR3 totals 14 residues. Germline lookup yields CDR1 MNHNY and CDR2 SVGAGI (reference sequence).

This clonotype was found once. The J gene is TRBJ2-1, the V gene TRBV3-1, with D possibly TRBD2 on 6 matching bases. Deletions cut 4 bases from V and 4 bases from J, with 20 bases between. The CDR3 has 17 residues. CDR1 is LGHDT and CDR2 is YNNKEL in the germline V gene (reference sequence). CDR3 sequence: CASSLHPGLAGYNEQFF. CDR3 bases: TGTGCCAGCAGCCTGCACCCAGGACTGGCGGGGTACAATGAGCAGTTCTTC.

Concerning this clonotype: A much larger clone differs by one base, so this may be a read error. This chain joins TRBV6-5 and TRBJ2-3; D ambiguous. CDR1 and CDR2 from the germline V gene are MNHEY and SVGAGI. The CDR3 is 18 amino acids. The CDR3 sequence: CASGYQMLWGASTDTQYF. The CDR3 DNA is TGTGCCAGCGGTTACCAGATGCTCTGGGGTGCTAGCACAGATACGCAGTATTTT.

The table lists this clonotype with a few counts. The chain uses TRBV6-5 and TRBJ2-6; 12 nucleotides agree with TRBD1. J was trimmed by 3 bases and V by 2 bases; bases with no gene match: 5. The CDR3 has 18 amino acids. Germline CDR1 and CDR2: MNHEY and SVGAGI. CDR3 sequence: CASSYTGTGGSGANVLTF. In DNA, the CDR3 is TGTGCCAGCAGTTACACCGGGACAGGGGGCAGTGGGGCCAACGTCCTGACTTTC.

This clonotype turned up a few times. The genes are TRBV5-6 and TRBJ1-1; D unresolved. Germline assignment: CDR1 SGHDT and CDR2 YYEEEE. Trimming pared 4 bases from V and 6 bases from J, leaving 16 bases between. This CDR3 region has 14 residues. CDR3 residues: CASSRVTSGAEAFF. DNA of the CDR3: TGTGCCAGCAGCCGCGTTACATCCGGCGCTGAAGCTTTCTTT.

This clonotype was detected ten times or more. The rearrangement uses TRBV4-3 and TRBJ2-1, with TRBD2 matching 9 bases. This CDR3 has 14 residues. Germline V gene data show CDR1 as LGHNA and CDR2 as YSLEER. Trimming at V came to 7 bases and at J to 8 bases, leaving 9 bases not matched to a gene. The CDR3 is CASNGGRARDEQFF. Here the CDR3 DNA reads TGCGCCAGCAATGGCGGGAGGGCGAGGGATGAGCAGTTCTTC.

This clonotype was counted a single time. The chain has TRBV7-2 and TRBJ2-7; unclear D gene. V lost 1 base and J lost 7, with 17 bases in between. The CDR3 is 15 residues long. Germline V gene data show CDR1 as SGHTA and CDR2 as FQGNSA. The CDR3 nucleotides read TGTGCCAGCAGCTTAGGAGGCAGTCAAAAGGATGAGCAGTACTTC. It encodes CASSLGGSQKDEQYF. Variable domain in full (rest from reference TRBV7-2 and TRBJ2-7): GAGVSQSPSNKVTEKGKDVELRCDPISGHTALYWYRQSLGQGLEFLIYFQGNSAPDKSGLPSDRFSAERTGGSVSTLTIQRTQQEDSAVYLCASSLGGSQKDEQYFGPGTRLTVT.

This chain uses TRBV29-1 with TRBJ2-7, with 8 bases that match TRBD1. The CDR3 has 11 residues. The germline gives CDR1 SQVTM, CDR2 ANQGSEA. With V trimmed by 7 bases and J by 2 bases, 1 base remained unmatched. CDR3 loop: CSGGQAYEQYF. CDR3 sequence (DNA): TGCAGCGGGGGACAGGCCTACGAGCAGTACTTC.

The chain recombines TRBV4-3 with TRBJ2-6; unclear D gene. This CDR3 has 20 residues. The germline V gene has CDR1 LGHNA and CDR2 YSLEER. V dropped 4 bases and J dropped 0 bases, with 22 bases sitting between them. The CDR3 DNA follows: TGCGCCAGCAGCCTTCATGACATAGGCGGAACCGCCTCTGGGGCCAACGTCCTGACTTTC. Its translation: CASSLHDIGGTASGANVLTF.